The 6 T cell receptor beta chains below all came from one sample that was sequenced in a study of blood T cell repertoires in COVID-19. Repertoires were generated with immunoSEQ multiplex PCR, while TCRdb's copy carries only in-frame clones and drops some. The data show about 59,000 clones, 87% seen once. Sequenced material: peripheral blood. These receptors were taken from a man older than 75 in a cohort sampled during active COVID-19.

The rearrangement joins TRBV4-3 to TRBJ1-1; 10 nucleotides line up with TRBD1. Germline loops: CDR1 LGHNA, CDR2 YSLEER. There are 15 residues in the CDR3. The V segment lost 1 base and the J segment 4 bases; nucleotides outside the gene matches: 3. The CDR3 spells CASSQGGTGATEAFF. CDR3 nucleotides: TGCGCCAGCAGCCAAGGCGGGACAGGGGCCACTGAAGCTTTCTTT.

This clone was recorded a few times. CDR3 coding DNA: TGTGCCAGCAACCGACAGGGTGGCGCTGGAAACACCATATATTTT. This gives the protein CASNRQGGAGNTIYF. The rearrangement links TRBV2 to TRBJ1-3; 7 nucleotides agree with TRBD1. J lost 2 bases, V lost 7 bases, and 8 bases had no gene match. In germline, CDR1 is SNHLY, CDR2 FYNNEI. There are 15 residues in the CDR3.

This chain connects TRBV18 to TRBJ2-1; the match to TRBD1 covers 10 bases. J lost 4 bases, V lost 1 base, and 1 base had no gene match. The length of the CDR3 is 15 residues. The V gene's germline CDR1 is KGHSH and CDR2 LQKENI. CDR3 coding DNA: TGTGCCAGCTCACCACAGGACAGGGGGTACAATGAGCAGTTCTTC. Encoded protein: CASSPQDRGYNEQFF.

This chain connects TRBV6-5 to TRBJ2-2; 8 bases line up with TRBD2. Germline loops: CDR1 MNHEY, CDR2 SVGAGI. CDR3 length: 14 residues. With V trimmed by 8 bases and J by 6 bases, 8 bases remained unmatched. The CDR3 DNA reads TGTGCCAGCCGGCGGGAGGAAGTCGCCGGGGAGCTGTTTTTT. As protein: CASRREEVAGELFF.

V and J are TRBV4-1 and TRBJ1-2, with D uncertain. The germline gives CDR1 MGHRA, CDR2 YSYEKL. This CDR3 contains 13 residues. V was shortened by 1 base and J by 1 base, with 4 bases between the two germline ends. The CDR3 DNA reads TGCGCCAGCAGCCAAGCCAGTAACTATGGCTACACCTTC. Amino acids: CASSQASNYGYTF.

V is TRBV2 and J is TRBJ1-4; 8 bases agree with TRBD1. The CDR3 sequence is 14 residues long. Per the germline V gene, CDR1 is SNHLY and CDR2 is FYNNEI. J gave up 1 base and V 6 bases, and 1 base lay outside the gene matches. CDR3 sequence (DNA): TGTGCCAGCAGCGGACAGGGAACTAATGAAAAACTGTTTTTT. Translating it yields CASSGQGTNEKLFF. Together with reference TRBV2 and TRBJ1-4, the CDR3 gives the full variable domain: EPEVTQTPSHQVTQMGQEVILRCVPISNHLYFYWYRQILGQKVEFLVSFYNNEISEKSEIFDDQFSVERPDGSNFTLKIRSTKLEDSAMYFCASSGQGTNEKLFFGSGTQLSVL.